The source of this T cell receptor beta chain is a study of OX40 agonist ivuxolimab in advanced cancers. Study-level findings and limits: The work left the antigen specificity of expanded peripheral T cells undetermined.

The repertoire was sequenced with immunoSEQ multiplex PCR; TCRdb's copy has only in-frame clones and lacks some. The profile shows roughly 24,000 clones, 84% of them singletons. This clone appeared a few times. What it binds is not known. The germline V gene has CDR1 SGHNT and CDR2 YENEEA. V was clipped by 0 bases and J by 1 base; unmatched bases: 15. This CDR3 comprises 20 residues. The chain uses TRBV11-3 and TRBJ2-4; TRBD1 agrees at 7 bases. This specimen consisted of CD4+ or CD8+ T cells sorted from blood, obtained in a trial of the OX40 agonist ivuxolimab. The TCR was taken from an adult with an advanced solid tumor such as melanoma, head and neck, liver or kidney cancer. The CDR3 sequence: CASSLDSRTGRNVAKNIQYF. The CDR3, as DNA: TGTGCCAGCAGCTTAGATAGCCGGACAGGAAGAAACGTGGCCAAAAACATTCAGTACTTC.